This T cell receptor beta chain was recorded in a study of sequential checkpoint blockade in melanoma. In the study overall: Arm A got nivolumab then ipilimumab; arm B the reverse, 1:1. Each arm's sequence ended with maintenance nivolumab.

TCRdb's table, derived via immunoSEQ multiplex PCR, lists solely in-frame clones and lacks some. Of approximately 13,000 clones listed, less than 85% are singletons. The V gene end was trimmed by 1 base and the J gene end by 2 bases; junction bases not matched to a gene: 5. Germline values: CDR1 SSHAT, CDR2 FNYEAQ (reference sequence). The CDR3 consists of 16 residues. This sample's treatment: randomized to nivolumab then ipilimumab (arm A) or the reverse (arm B). No patient had prior DNA-damaging chemotherapy. PBMC sorting kept live CD3+CD8+ cells without CD19 or CD56. The genes are TRBV7-7 and TRBJ2-3; 8 bases line up with TRBD1. This TCR was recovered from a human patient with melanoma. Some clones in this sample may be carry-over from other donors' samples. The input for sequencing was CD8+ T cells sorted from blood (inferred from file names), taken from a patient given nivolumab and ipilimumab in sequence. As DNA, the CDR3 is TGTGCCAGCAGCTTAGAGGGCAGGGGGCTCACAGATACGCAGTATTTT. As protein: CASSLEGRGLTDTQYF.